This passage covers 27 T cell receptor beta chains from one sample sequenced in a study of shared clonotypes between healthy human individuals. Clones were read by immunoSEQ multiplex PCR, and TCRdb kept only the in-frame ones, dropping some. The table records approximately 740,000 clones, around 67% of them present only once. Source material: memory CD4+ T cells sorted from blood. Subset: CD45RA-negative fraction. The receptors come from a woman aged 25 to 45 in good health.

V usage is TRBV6-1 and J usage is TRBJ1-2, with 10 nucleotides matching TRBD1. J was trimmed by 2 bases and V by 6 bases; bases with no gene match: 6. The germline V gene has CDR1 MNHNS and CDR2 SASEGT. The CDR3 consists of 15 residues. In nucleotides, the CDR3 is TGTGCCAGCAGGGTGACAGGGGGCTTAAACTATGGCTACACCTTC. It translates to CASRVTGGLNYGYTF.

This chain uses TRBV4-2 with TRBJ1-4; D perhaps matches TRBD1 (6 bases). Germline V gene sequence: CDR1 LGHNA, CDR2 YNFKEQ. CDR3 length: 15 residues. Trimming took off 0 bases at V and 6 bases at J, with 11 bases between the two ends. In DNA, the CDR3 is TGTGCCAGCAGCCAAGATAGCGGACAGCATGAAAAACTGTTTTTT. This codes for CASSQDSGQHEKLFF.

The chain uses TRBV5-4 and TRBJ2-1; no reliable D call. V was shortened by 0 bases and J by 0 bases, with 7 bases between the two germline ends. Germline loops: CDR1 SGHNT, CDR2 YYREEE (reference sequence). This CDR3 spans 15 amino acids. The CDR3 sequence is CASSLGRSSYNEQFF. The CDR3 DNA reads TGTGCCAGCAGCTTGGGGCGGAGCTCCTACAATGAGCAGTTCTTC.

V and J are TRBV28 and TRBJ2-7; perhaps D is TRBD1 or TRBD2 (5 bases each). The germline V gene has CDR1 MDHEN and CDR2 SYDVKM. The CDR3 extends over 11 amino acids. V lost 8 bases and J 4 bases, leaving 9 bases between the germline ends. CDR3 in DNA: TGTGCCAGCTCGGGGCAGTACGAGCAGTACTTC. It codes for CASSGQYEQYF.

Details on this clone: The same CDR3 also results from other DNA sequences found in this sample. This chain links TRBV5-5 with TRBJ2-1; no reliable D call. Looked up from germline, CDR1 is SGHKS and CDR2 is YYEKEE (reference sequence). CDR3 size: 13 residues. Trimming stripped 6 bases from V and 4 bases from J, with 11 bases between. The CDR3 region is CASTLTAYNEQFF. The CDR3 nucleotides are TGTGCCAGCACCCTTACAGCTTACAATGAGCAGTTCTTC.

This clone was seen just once. J is TRBJ2-1 and V is TRBV7-9; D is possibly TRBD2 (6 bases). Germline CDR1 reads SEHNR; CDR2 reads FQNEAQ (reference sequence). The CDR3 is 12 amino acids. Trimming removed 3 bases at V and 9 bases at J, with 9 bases between. The CDR3 protein is CASSFVAAEQFF. CDR3 nucleotides: TGTGCCAGCAGCTTCGTAGCGGCTGAGCAGTTCTTC.

The chain recombines TRBV25-1 with TRBJ1-2; no reliable D call. Germline values: CDR1 MGHDK, CDR2 SYGVNS. The CDR3 runs 13 residues. Trimming pared 3 bases from V and 5 bases from J, leaving 10 bases between. In nucleotides, the CDR3 is TGTGCCAGCAGTGAGACCCCTTGGTATGGCTACACCTTC. This gives the protein CASSETPWYGYTF.

This chain uses TRBV19 with TRBJ2-7; the D call may be TRBD1 or TRBD2 (6 bases each). The germline V and J ends were trimmed by 4 bases and 2 bases, with 18 bases remaining between them. Germline CDR1 is LNHDA and CDR2 is SQIVND (reference sequence). The CDR3 has 16 amino acids. The DNA of the CDR3 is TGTGCCAGTAGTAGAGCATTGGCAGGGGAGGCCTACGAGCAGTACTTC. Protein sequence: CASSRALAGEAYEQYF.

The V and J genes are TRBV10-3 and TRBJ2-5; no definite D call. CDR3 length: 13 amino acids. The V gene's germline CDR1 is ENHRY and CDR2 SYGVKD. With 4 bases removed from V and 0 bases from J, the gap between germline ends came to 6 bases. The CDR3 loop reads CAISGHHQETQYF. The CDR3 nucleotides are TGTGCCATCAGTGGCCATCACCAAGAGACCCAGTACTTC.

J is TRBJ2-7 and V is TRBV28; the D call may be TRBD1 or TRBD2 (5 bases each). Trimming took 6 bases from V and 1 from J, leaving 19 bases between them. The germline gives CDR1 MDHEN, CDR2 SYDVKM. The CDR3 length is 16 residues. CDR3 in amino acids: CASSPPEAGSSYEQYF. CDR3 nucleotides: TGTGCCAGCAGCCCACCGGAGGCAGGGTCGTCCTACGAGCAGTACTTC.

The chain has TRBV10-3 and TRBJ1-1; D not certain. The V gene's germline CDR1 is ENHRY and CDR2 SYGVKD. Trimming pared 0 bases from V and 3 bases from J, leaving 14 bases between. This CDR3 has 16 residues. The DNA of the CDR3 is TGTGCCATCAGTGAGTCGACGGGGTTCTTGGACACTGAAGCTTTCTTT. Protein product: CAISESTGFLDTEAFF.

The V and J genes are TRBV2 and TRBJ2-7; the match to TRBD2 covers 8 bases. The CDR3 has 14 amino acids. V dropped 5 bases and J dropped 4; count of bases not matched to a gene: 7. CDR1 SNHLY and CDR2 FYNNEI come from the germline V gene. Written as DNA, the CDR3 is TGTGCCAGCAGTCGCGGTAGCGGGAATTACGAGCAGTACTTC. Its translation: CASSRGSGNYEQYF. The variable domain in full, completed from reference TRBV2 and TRBJ2-7, reads EPEVTQTPSHQVTQMGQEVILRCVPISNHLYFYWYRQILGQKVEFLVSFYNNEISEKSEIFDDQFSVERPDGSNFTLKIRSTKLEDSAMYFCASSRGSGNYEQYFGPGTRLTVT.

The V gene is TRBV7-9, the J gene TRBJ2-7; the D gene could be TRBD1 or TRBD2 (5 bases each). The CDR3 totals 17 residues. Germline values: CDR1 SEHNR, CDR2 FQNEAQ (reference sequence). V was shortened by 0 bases and J by 3 bases, with 18 bases between the two germline ends. The CDR3 protein is CASSLAGRGATFYEQYF. The CDR3 region has the DNA TGTGCCAGCAGCTTAGCCGGAAGAGGGGCAACCTTCTACGAGCAGTACTTC.

As for this clone: This sample also contains other DNA sequences that code for the same CDR3. V and J are TRBV4-1 and TRBJ2-2; TRBD2 matches 7 bases. Looked up from germline, CDR1 is MGHRA and CDR2 is YSYEKL. V dropped 1 base and J dropped 6; count of bases not matched to a gene: 2. CDR3 size: 14 residues. CDR3 DNA: TGCGCCAGCAGCCAAGTCGGGGGGTCCGGGGAGCTGTTTTTT. It yields the protein CASSQVGGSGELFF.

The genes are TRBV6-5 and TRBJ2-7, with no clear D. This CDR3 region has 14 residues. V was trimmed by 2 bases and J by 1 base, leaving 9 bases between them. The V gene's germline CDR1 is MNHEY and CDR2 SVGAGI. The CDR3 sequence is CASSYEARSYEQYF. The CDR3 nucleotides are TGTGCCAGCAGTTACGAGGCTAGATCCTACGAGCAGTACTTC.

The V and J genes are TRBV28 and TRBJ2-2, with 12 bases that match TRBD2. V shed 2 bases and J 7 bases; nucleotides not matched to a gene: 5. CDR3 size: 16 residues. Germline CDR1 MDHEN, CDR2 SYDVKM. The CDR3 DNA is TGTGCCAGCAGTTTACTCGGACTAGCGGGAAACGGGGAGCTGTTTTTT. Its translation: CASSLLGLAGNGELFF. The full variable domain, completed using reference TRBV28 and TRBJ2-2, is DVKVTQSSRYLVKRTGEKVFLECVQDMDHENMFWYRQDPGLGLRLIYFSYDVKMKEKGDIPEGYSVSREKKERFSLILESASTNQTSMYLCASSLLGLAGNGELFFGEGSRLTVL.

The genes are TRBV27 and TRBJ2-7, with 12 bases aligning to TRBD1. CDR1 MNHEY and CDR2 SMNVEV come from the germline V gene (reference sequence). This CDR3 comprises 17 residues. The J segment lost 3 bases and the V segment lost 6 bases, leaving 12 bases of the junction unmatched. CDR3 nucleotide sequence: TGTGCCAGCAGCTCGAGAACCGGGACAGGGGGCTTCTACGAGCAGTACTTC. Protein sequence: CASSSRTGTGGFYEQYF.

Worth noting for this clone: Germline and junction disagree at one end, which may indicate a read error. The chain has TRBV5-5 and TRBJ2-3; a possible D gene is TRBD2 (5 bases). The CDR3 extends over 14 amino acids. The germline V gene has CDR1 SGHKS and CDR2 YYEKEE (reference sequence). This CDR3 reads CASSPAMREYESGW. The CDR3 DNA is TGTGCCAGCAGCCCCGCTATGAGGGAGTACGAAAGTGGGTGG.

V and J are TRBV15 and TRBJ1-3; D uncertain. Trimming took off 1 base at V and 0 bases at J, with 10 bases between the two ends. CDR3 size: 16 residues. Germline values: CDR1 LNHNV, CDR2 YYDKDF (reference sequence). The CDR3 is CATSRGRRGSGNTIYF. CDR3 sequence (DNA): TGTGCCACCAGCAGAGGACGCCGGGGCTCTGGAAACACCATATATTTT.

The V and J genes are TRBV7-2 and TRBJ1-1, with TRBD1 as a possible D gene (6 bases). Germline CDR1 SGHTA, CDR2 FQGNSA. V shed 7 bases and J shed 5 bases, with 20 bases lying between them. CDR3 length equals 15 residues. The CDR3 DNA reads TGTGCCAGCAACCAGCAGGGGTCAGGACGGACTGAAGCTTTCTTT. Translating gives CASNQQGSGRTEAFF.

This chain uses TRBV6-5 with TRBJ1-4, with D possibly TRBD1 on 5 matching bases. V gave up 6 bases and J gave up 2 bases, with 13 bases separating them. This CDR3 region has 15 residues. Germline V gene data show CDR1 as MNHEY and CDR2 as SVGAGI. The CDR3 DNA reads TGTGCCAGCAGAGTTACCTGGGGGACTAATGAAAAACTGTTTTTT. Residues: CASRVTWGTNEKLFF.

The chain joins TRBV4-1 to TRBJ2-5; 13 nucleotides agree with TRBD2. The CDR3 covers 20 residues. The germline V gene encodes CDR1 MGHRA and CDR2 YSYEKL. V gave up 6 bases and J gave up 4 bases; unmatched junction bases: 20. The chain's CDR3 is CASRRYPTSGRAKSAETQYF. As DNA, the CDR3 is TGCGCCAGCAGAAGATACCCCACTAGCGGGAGGGCCAAAAGTGCAGAGACCCAGTACTTC.

This chain uses TRBV7-9 with TRBJ2-7; D not resolved. The CDR3 runs to 13 residues. With 2 bases removed from V and 4 bases from J, the gap between germline ends came to 9 bases. From germline, CDR1 is SEHNR and CDR2 FQNEAQ (reference sequence). In DNA, the CDR3 is TGTGCCAGCAGCTTAAAATCAGCATACGAGCAGTACTTC. This gives the protein CASSLKSAYEQYF.

The rearrangement uses TRBV5-1 and TRBJ2-1; possible D gene TRBD1, 5 bases. There are 14 residues in the CDR3. The germline V gene has CDR1 SGHRS and CDR2 YFSETQ. V dropped 0 bases and J dropped 10 bases, with 14 bases sitting between them. The CDR3 loop reads CASSLGDPQGEQFF. Written as DNA, the CDR3 is TGCGCCAGCAGCTTGGGTGACCCCCAGGGAGAGCAGTTCTTC.

This clone was detected only once. Distinct nucleotide sequences in the sample also encode this CDR3. The chain links TRBV6-5 to TRBJ2-6; the D is unclear. The CDR3 has 16 amino acids. The V end lost 0 bases, the J end lost 0 bases, and 6 bases lay between the germline ends. Germline assignment: CDR1 MNHEY and CDR2 SVGAGI. In DNA, the CDR3 is TGTGCCAGCAGTTACTCTAGGAGCTCTGGGGCCAACGTCCTGACTTTC. Protein sequence: CASSYSRSSGANVLTF.

This sequence joins TRBV9 and TRBJ2-1, with D perhaps matching TRBD1 or TRBD2 (6 bases each). This CDR3 has 14 amino acids. Trimming cost V 3 bases and J 2 bases, with 9 bases left between them. Per germline, CDR1 SGDLS and CDR2 YYNGEE. CDR3 DNA sequence: TGTGCCAGCAGCGGGAGGGACACCTACAATGAGCAGTTCTTC. Amino acids: CASSGRDTYNEQFF.

The rearrangement links TRBV13 to TRBJ2-2, with 9 bases fitting TRBD2. This CDR3 comprises 17 residues. V lost 5 bases, J lost 6 bases, and 13 bases stayed unmatched. The germline V gene has CDR1 PRHDT and CDR2 FYEKMQ (reference sequence). CDR3 in amino acids: CASSELAGVDLAGELFF. The DNA for the CDR3 is TGTGCCAGCAGCGAATTAGCGGGAGTGGATCTAGCCGGGGAGCTGTTTTTT.